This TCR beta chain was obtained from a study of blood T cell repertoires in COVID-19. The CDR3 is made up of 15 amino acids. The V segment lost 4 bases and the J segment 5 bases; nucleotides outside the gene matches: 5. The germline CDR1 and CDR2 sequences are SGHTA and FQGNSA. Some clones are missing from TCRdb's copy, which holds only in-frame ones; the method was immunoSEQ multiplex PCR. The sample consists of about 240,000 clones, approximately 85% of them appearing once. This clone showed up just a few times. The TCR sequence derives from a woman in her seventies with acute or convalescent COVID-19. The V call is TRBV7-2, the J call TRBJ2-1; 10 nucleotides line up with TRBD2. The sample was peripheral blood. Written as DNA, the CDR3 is TGTGCCAGCAGCTACACTAGCGGGGCGAACAATGAGCAGTTCTTC. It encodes CASSYTSGANNEQFF.